This T cell receptor beta chain was identified in a study of cytomegalovirus exposure and HLA in healthy donors. Study-wide context: There were tens of millions of unique TCRs (from HLA-typed donors) in an early data release.

PCR primers comprised 60 Vbeta and 13 Jbeta primers. Only in-frame clones appear in the TCRdb table, and some are missing; sequencing was by immunoSEQ multiplex PCR. In the table there are around 110,000 clones, roughly three quarters of which are singletons. This TCR was sampled from a man aged 18 to 29 in good health and CMV-seronegative. Sequences were obtained from PBMCs.

The CDR3: CSVLEAKNIQYF. The CDR3 nucleotides are TGCAGCGTTTTAGAGGCCAAAAACATTCAGTACTTC. This chain connects TRBV29-1 to TRBJ2-4; no firm D call. The CDR3 is 12 residues long. With 5 bases removed from V and 1 base from J, the gap between germline ends came to 6 bases. The V gene's germline CDR1 is SQVTM and CDR2 ANQGSEA.